These T cell receptor beta chains were read from a single sample in a study of radiation and T cells in renal cell carcinoma. Using immunoSEQ multiplex PCR, the repertoire was profiled, and TCRdb retains in-frame clones only, with some absent. The sample yields around 180,000 clones, about 88% seen once. The sequencing here drew on blood, taken from a patient whose treatment included radiotherapy and nephrectomy. These receptors came from a woman between 45 and 65 years old with renal cell carcinoma. CDR3s include the opening cysteine and the closing phenylalanine or tryptophan. A D gene is named only where the DNA matches it firmly. The size entry is marked missing in some rows and otherwise reads once, few, many or a size class.

.	TRBV2	TRBJ2-7	.	TGTGCCAGCAGGAGGGACTCCTACGAGCAGTACTTC	CASRRDSYEQYF
.	TRBV7-3	TRBJ2-1	TRBD2	TGTGCCAGCAGCACGGGGGGGCCGAATGAGCAGTTCTTC	CASSTGGPNEQFF
.	TRBV5-1	TRBJ2-2	.	TGCGCCAGCAGCTTGGAGGCGGTCGGGACCGGGGAGCTGTTTTTT	CASSLEAVGTGELFF
few	TRBV6-5	TRBJ1-6	.	TGTGCCAGCAGCTCTACAGGTTCACCCCTCCACTTT	CASSSTGSPLHF
.	TRBV5-5	TRBJ1-3	.	TGTGCCAGCAGCTTGGATTGGGATCGAACTGGAAACACCATATATTTT	CASSLDWDRTGNTIYF
.	TRBV14	TRBJ1-1	.	TGTGCCAGCAGCGCCCGACAGTCAATGAACACTGAAGCTTTCTTT	CASSARQSMNTEAFF
.	TRBV11-2	TRBJ2-1	.	TGTGCCAGCAGCCCGGGTGCCTTTGTGGGGCAGTTCTTC	CASSPGAFVGQFF
.	TRBV18	TRBJ2-7	.	TGTGCCAGCTCACCCCCCGGGATTGTTTATGGCGAGCAGTACTTC	CASSPPGIVYGEQYF
.	TRBV6-5	TRBJ1-2	TRBD1	TGTGCCAGCAGTGGGACAGGGAGCTACACCTTC	CASSGTGSYTF
.	TRBV7-2	TRBJ2-3	TRBD2	TGTGCCAGCAGCTTTTCTTACAGGACACTACCGGGGGGAGATACGCAGTATTTT	CASSFSYRTLPGGDTQYF
.	TRBV15	TRBJ1-2	.	TGTGCCACCAGCACCCTACGGGGAGACGGGGGAGGCTACACCTTC	CATSTLRGDGGGYTF
.	TRBV6-5	TRBJ1-2	.	TGTGCCAGCAGAGGACAGATAAGTCCCTATGGCTACACCTTC	CASRGQISPYGYTF
few	TRBV19	TRBJ1-4	.	TGTGCCAGTAGTATAGCCCTCTCAGGGCAGGGTCTGTTTTTT	CASSIALSGQGLFF
.	TRBV4-1	TRBJ2-6	TRBD1	TGCGCCAGCAGCCCCGGGACAGGGACCTCTGGGGCCAACGTCCTGACTTTC	CASSPGTGTSGANVLTF
.	TRBV6-5	TRBJ2-3	.	TGTGCCAGCAGTTTGGGGACTTTCCAAGGGGCAGATACGCAGTATTTT	CASSLGTFQGADTQYF
.	TRBV7-9	TRBJ1-2	.	TGTGCCAGCAGTACAAGTTTTGATGGCTACACCTTC	CASSTSFDGYTF
.	TRBV4-1	TRBJ1-3	.	TGCGCCAGCAGCCCCGGGAGGGCAAGAACTGGAAACACCATATATTTT	CASSPGRARTGNTIYF
.	TRBV6-5	TRBJ1-2	TRBD1	TGTGCCAGCAGTCCCAGGGGGATAAATGGCTACACCTTC	CASSPRGINGYTF
.	TRBV6-5	TRBJ2-2	.	TGTGCCAGCAGGCGGGCGGGGTTAAACACCGGGGAGCTGTTTTTT	CASRRAGLNTGELFF
once	TRBV6-6	TRBJ2-7	TRBD2	TGTGCCACCGAAGCGGGGGGTATTTACGAGCAGTACTTC	CATEAGGIYEQYF
.	TRBV6-1	TRBJ2-2	TRBD1	TGTGCCAGCAGAGAAAGACAGGGGCAGATCACCGGGGAGCTGTTTTTT	CASRERQGQITGELFF
.	TRBV29-1	TRBJ2-3	TRBD2	TGCAGCGTTGAAGGGACTAGCGTTAGCACAGATACGCAGTATTTT	CSVEGTSVSTDTQYF
.	TRBV7-3	TRBJ2-3	TRBD2	TGTGCCAGCAGCTCAGCGGGGATATACACAGATACGCAGTATTTT	CASSSAGIYTDTQYF
once	TRBV19	TRBJ1-3	.	TGTGCCAGTAGTTACCGGGGCCACTCTGGAAACACCATATATTTT	CASSYRGHSGNTIYF
.	TRBV7-9	TRBJ2-5	.	TGTGCCAGCAACCACCAAAATCAAGAGACCCAGTACTTC	CASNHQNQETQYF
.	TRBV6-5	TRBJ1-2	.	TGTGCCGGCAGTTACGAGCCAGTGGGGCGGAGGGGCTACACCTTC	CAGSYEPVGRRGYTF
.	TRBV5-1	TRBJ2-7	.	TGCGCCAGCAGCCAAGGTTCTTCCTACGAGCAGTACTTC	CASSQGSSYEQYF
.	TRBV6-1	TRBJ2-5	.	TGTGCCAGCAGTGTATGGAGGGACGAGGAGACCCAGTACTTC	CASSVWRDEETQYF
.	TRBV19	TRBJ2-7	.	TGTGCCAGTAGTATTGGGACTCGCCCCTACGAGCAGTACTTC	CASSIGTRPYEQYF
.	TRBV19	TRBJ2-5	.	TGTGCCAGTAGTTTCCGGACGGTCCGATCCCTCGGAGGGACCCAGTACTTC	CASSFRTVRSLGGTQYF
.	TRBV6-5	TRBJ1-2	TRBD1	TGTGCCAGCAGTCGGACAGGGGTCAATGGCTACACCTTC	CASSRTGVNGYTF
once	TRBV6-5	TRBJ1-6	TRBD1	TGTGCCAGCAGTACGACAGGGTGGAATTCACCCCTCCACTTT	CASSTTGWNSPLHF
once	TRBV11-2	TRBJ1-6	TRBD1	TGTGCCAGCAGCCCCAGTGCGGACAGGGTAAATTCACCCCTCCACTTT	CASSPSADRVNSPLHF
.	TRBV6-5	TRBJ1-2	TRBD1	TGTGCCAGCACCGACAGGGAGGAGATTGGCTACACCTTC	CASTDREEIGYTF
.	TRBV5-1	TRBJ2-6	TRBD2	TGCGCCAGCAGCCTTAGCGGGGGGGCCTTTACTGGGGCCAACGTCCTGACTTTC	CASSLSGGAFTGANVLTF
.	TRBV18	TRBJ1-1	.	TGTGCCAGCTCACGAGGACAGCTCAACACTGAAGCTTTCTTT	CASSRGQLNTEAFF
once	TRBV6-1	TRBJ1-2	.	TGTGCCAGCACCCCCAGTTATGGCTACACCTTC	CASTPSYGYTF
.	TRBV6-5	TRBJ1-1	.	TGTGCCAGCAGCAAAACACCCATGAACACTGAAGCTTTCTTT	CASSKTPMNTEAFF
.	TRBV11-3	TRBJ2-3	TRBD2	TGTGCCAGCAGCTTAGACGGCCAGCGGGGAGGGGCAGATACGCAGTATTTT	CASSLDGQRGGADTQYF
.	TRBV7-2	TRBJ2-2	.	TGTGCCAGCAGCTTTAGCGCCGGGGAGCTGTTTTTT	CASSFSAGELFF
.	TRBV2	TRBJ2-3	.	TGTGCCAGCAGTGGGGACTCCCTCAATACGCAGTATTTT	CASSGDSLNTQYF
.	TRBV19	TRBJ2-1	.	TGTGCCAGTAGTTTTCGCAGGGAATACAATGAGCAGTTCTTC	CASSFRREYNEQFF
.	TRBV19	TRBJ2-7	TRBD1	TGTGCCAGTAGTAAAATCAGGACAGGTCTCTCCTACGAGCAGTACTTC	CASSKIRTGLSYEQYF
.	TRBV12-2	TRBJ2-6	.	TGTGCAAGTCGCCCATTATGGGCCAACGTCCTGACTTTC	CASRPLWANVLTF
once	TRBV13	TRBJ2-5	.	TGTGCCAGCAGCTTCTTTCCGGCAGAAGGACCCGACCGACAAGAGACCCAGTACTTC	CASSFFPAEGPDRQETQYF
.	TRBV28	TRBJ2-7	TRBD1	TGTGCCAGCAGGGACAGGGGTCGACTCTACGAGCAGTACTTC	CASRDRGRLYEQYF
few	TRBV6-6	TRBJ1-6	.	TGTGCCAGCAGGCACTCGGGGCGAAATCCACCCCTCCACTTT	CASRHSGRNPPLHF
.	TRBV29-1	TRBJ2-5	TRBD2	TGCAGCGTTGCGGTAGCGGGGGGGCTCGGAGAGACCCAGTACTTC	CSVAVAGGLGETQYF
few	TRBV19	TRBJ1-4	.	TGTGCCAGTAGTAGTGCGGGGAGTGAAAAACTGTTTTTT	CASSSAGSEKLFF
.	TRBV7-9	TRBJ2-3	TRBD1	TGTGCCAGCAGCCAAGGGACAGGGGGACCAGATACGCAGTATTTT	CASSQGTGGPDTQYF
.	TRBV4-2	TRBJ2-5	TRBD2	TGTGCCAGCAGCCAACAAGCGGGGGGGCTCGATCAAGAGACCCAGTACTTC	CASSQQAGGLDQETQYF
.	TRBV6-5	TRBJ2-5	.	TGTGCCAGCAGTCCGCGGGCCCAAGAGACCCAGTACTTC	CASSPRAQETQYF
.	TRBV30	TRBJ1-1	.	TGTGCCTGGAGTGTATTTCAGGGGAGGACGGTGGGCACTGAAGCTTTCTTT	CAWSVFQGRTVGTEAFF
.	TRBV4-1	TRBJ2-7	TRBD2	TGCGCCAGCAGCCCGGGGGTCGGGGGGATATCCTACGAGCAGTACTTC	CASSPGVGGISYEQYF
.	TRBV28	TRBJ1-2	.	TGTGCCAGCAGTTCCTTTGGCAGCGGGGCTAACTATGGCTACACCTTC	CASSSFGSGANYGYTF
once	TRBV11-2	TRBJ1-5	TRBD1	TGTGCCAGCAGCTTAGGGGCGACAGGGAGGCGGCCCCAGCATTTT	CASSLGATGRRPQHF
.	TRBV9	TRBJ2-7	.	TGTGCCAGCAGCGTAAGTGCCGGGGGAATGTTCGAGCAGTACTTC	CASSVSAGGMFEQYF
.	TRBV29-1	TRBJ1-3	.	TGCAGCGTGGCCCTTGACAGGCGCTCTGGAAACACCATATATTTT	CSVALDRRSGNTIYF